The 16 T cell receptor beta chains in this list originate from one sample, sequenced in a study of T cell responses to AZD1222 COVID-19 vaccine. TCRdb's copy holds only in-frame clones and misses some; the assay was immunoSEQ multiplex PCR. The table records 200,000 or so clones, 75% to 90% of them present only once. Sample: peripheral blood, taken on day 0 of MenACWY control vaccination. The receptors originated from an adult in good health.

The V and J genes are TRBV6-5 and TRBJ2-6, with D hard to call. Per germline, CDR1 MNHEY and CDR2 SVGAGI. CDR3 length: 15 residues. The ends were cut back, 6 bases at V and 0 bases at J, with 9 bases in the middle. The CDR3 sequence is CASRPDSSGANVLTF. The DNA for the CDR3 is TGTGCCAGCAGGCCGGATAGCTCTGGGGCCAACGTCCTGACTTTC.

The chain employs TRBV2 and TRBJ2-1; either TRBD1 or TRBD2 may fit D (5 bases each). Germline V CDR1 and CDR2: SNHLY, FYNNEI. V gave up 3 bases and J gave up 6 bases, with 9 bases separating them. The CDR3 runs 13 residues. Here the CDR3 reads CASSDGGGNEQFF. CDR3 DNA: TGTGCCAGCAGTGACGGTGGGGGCAATGAGCAGTTCTTC.

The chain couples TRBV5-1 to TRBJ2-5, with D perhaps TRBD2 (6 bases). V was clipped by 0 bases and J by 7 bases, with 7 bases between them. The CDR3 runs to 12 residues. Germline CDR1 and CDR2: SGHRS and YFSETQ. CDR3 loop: CASSLEAGTQYF. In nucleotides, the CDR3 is TGCGCCAGCAGCTTGGAAGCGGGGACCCAGTACTTC.

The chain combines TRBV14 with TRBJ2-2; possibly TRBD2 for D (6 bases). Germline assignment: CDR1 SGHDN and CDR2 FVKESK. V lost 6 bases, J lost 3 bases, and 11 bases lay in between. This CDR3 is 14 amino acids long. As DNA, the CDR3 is TGTGCCAGCAGTCTGGGACTGCACACCGGGGAGCTGTTTTTT. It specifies CASSLGLHTGELFF.

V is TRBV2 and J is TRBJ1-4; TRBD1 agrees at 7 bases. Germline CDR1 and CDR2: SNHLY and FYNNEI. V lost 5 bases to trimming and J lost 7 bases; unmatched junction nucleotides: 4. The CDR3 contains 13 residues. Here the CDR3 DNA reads TGTGCCAGCAGTAACAGGGGTTTTGAAAAACTGTTTTTT. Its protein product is CASSNRGFEKLFF.

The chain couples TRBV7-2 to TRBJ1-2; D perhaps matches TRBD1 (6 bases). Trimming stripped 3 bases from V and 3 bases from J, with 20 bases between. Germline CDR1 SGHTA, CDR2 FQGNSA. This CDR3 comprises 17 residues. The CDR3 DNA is TGTGCCAGCAGCTTGAGACAGGCTACCCGGGTGGACTATGGCTACACCTTC. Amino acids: CASSLRQATRVDYGYTF.

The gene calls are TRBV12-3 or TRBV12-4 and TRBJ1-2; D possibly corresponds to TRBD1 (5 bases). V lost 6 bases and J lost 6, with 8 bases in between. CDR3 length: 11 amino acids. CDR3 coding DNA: TGTGCCAGCAGCCCGGGGGATGGCTACACCTTC. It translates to CASSPGDGYTF.

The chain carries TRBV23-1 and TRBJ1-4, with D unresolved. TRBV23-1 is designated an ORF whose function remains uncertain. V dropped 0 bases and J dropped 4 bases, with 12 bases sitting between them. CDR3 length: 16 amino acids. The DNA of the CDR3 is TGCGCCAGCAGTCAATCCGGACGGTCTTATAATGAAAAACTGTTTTTT. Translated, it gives CASSQSGRSYNEKLFF.

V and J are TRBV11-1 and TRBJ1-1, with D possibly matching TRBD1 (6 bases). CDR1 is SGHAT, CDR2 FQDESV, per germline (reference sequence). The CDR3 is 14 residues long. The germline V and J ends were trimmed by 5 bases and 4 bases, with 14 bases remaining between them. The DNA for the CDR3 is TGTGCCAGCAGCGCGAACAGGGTCGGCACTGAAGCTTTCTTT. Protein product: CASSANRVGTEAFF. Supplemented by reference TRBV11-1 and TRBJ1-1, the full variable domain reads EAEVAQSPRYKITEKSQAVAFWCDPISGHATLYWYRQILGQGPELLVQFQDESVVDDSQLPKDRFSAERLKGVDSTLKIQPAELGDSAMYLCASSANRVGTEAFFGQGTRLTVV.

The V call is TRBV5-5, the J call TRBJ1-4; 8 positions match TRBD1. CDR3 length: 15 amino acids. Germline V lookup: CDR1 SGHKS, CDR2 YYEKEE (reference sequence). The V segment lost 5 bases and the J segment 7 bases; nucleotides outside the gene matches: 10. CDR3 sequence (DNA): TGTGCCAGCAGGTCTTGGACAGGGTCTACTGAAAAACTGTTTTTT. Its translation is CASRSWTGSTEKLFF.

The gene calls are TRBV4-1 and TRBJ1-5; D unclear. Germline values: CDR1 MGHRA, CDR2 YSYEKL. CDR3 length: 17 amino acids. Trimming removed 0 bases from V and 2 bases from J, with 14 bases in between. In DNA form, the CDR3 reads TGCGCCAGCAGCCAAGAAGAAGCCCGTACTGGCAATCAGCCCCAGCATTTT. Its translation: CASSQEEARTGNQPQHF.

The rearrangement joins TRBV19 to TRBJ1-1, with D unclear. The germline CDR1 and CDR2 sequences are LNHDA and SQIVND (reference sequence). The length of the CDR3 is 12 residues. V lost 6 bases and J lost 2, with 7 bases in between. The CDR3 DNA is TGTGCCAGTAGGGAAATTAACACTGAAGCTTTCTTT. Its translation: CASREINTEAFF.

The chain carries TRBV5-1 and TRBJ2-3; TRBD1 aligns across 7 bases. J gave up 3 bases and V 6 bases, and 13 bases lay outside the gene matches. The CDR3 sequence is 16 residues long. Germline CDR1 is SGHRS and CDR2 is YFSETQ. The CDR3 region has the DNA TGCGCCAGCACCGAACGACAGGGTGTGAGGACAGATACGCAGTATTTT. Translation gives CASTERQGVRTDTQYF.

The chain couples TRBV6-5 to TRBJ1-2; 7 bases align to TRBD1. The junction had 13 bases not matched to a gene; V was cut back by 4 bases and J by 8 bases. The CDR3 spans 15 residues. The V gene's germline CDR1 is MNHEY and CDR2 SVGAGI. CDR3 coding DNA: TGTGCCAGCAGTTCAGGGGGTCAGGCCGGGCGGGGCTACACCTTC. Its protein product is CASSSGGQAGRGYTF.

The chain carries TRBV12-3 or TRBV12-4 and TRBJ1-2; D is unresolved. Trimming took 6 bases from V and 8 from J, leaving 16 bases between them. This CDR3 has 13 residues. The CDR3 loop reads CASSPLYPRGYTF. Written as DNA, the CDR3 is TGTGCCAGCAGCCCCTTATACCCCAGGGGCTACACCTTC.

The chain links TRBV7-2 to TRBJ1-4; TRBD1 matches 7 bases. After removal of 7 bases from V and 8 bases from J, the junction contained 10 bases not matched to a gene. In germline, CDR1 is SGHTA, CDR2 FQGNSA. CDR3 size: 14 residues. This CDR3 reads CASTLRGSREKLFF. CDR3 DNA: TGTGCCAGCACCCTCAGGGGGTCAAGGGAAAAACTGTTTTTT. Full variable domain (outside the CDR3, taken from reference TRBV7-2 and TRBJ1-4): GAGVSQSPSNKVTEKGKDVELRCDPISGHTALYWYRQSLGQGLEFLIYFQGNSAPDKSGLPSDRFSAERTGGSVSTLTIQRTQQEDSAVYLCASTLRGSREKLFFGSGTQLSVL.